These 13 T cell receptor beta chains originate from one sample sequenced in a study of Ad26.COV2.S vaccination and SARS-CoV-2 variants. Treatment denoted: some 20 received Ad26.COV2.S at low or high dose, single or two shots; roughly 5 received placebo; per-sample allocation not given. Sample collection was performed on day 63 after the first vaccine or placebo injection. Sequenced by immunoSEQ multiplex PCR; TCRdb stores in-frame clones only, minus some. This sample has under 400,000 clones, with roughly 91% found just once. Sequencing was performed on peripheral blood, taken in a trial of Ad26.COV2.S vaccine versus placebo. These receptors originate from a person aged 18-60 years who received the Ad26.COV2.S COVID-19 vaccine or a placebo.

The V and J genes are TRBV21-1 and TRBJ1-4; the table calls TRBD1, which could not be checked here. TRBV21-1 has pseudogene status. CDR3 length equals 18 residues. The CDR3 DNA reads as TGTGCCAGCAGCAAAGTCTCGGACAGGGAAGAAGGTAATGAAAAACTGTTTTTT. Translated: CASSKVSDREEGNEKLFF.

The chain has TRBV7-2 and TRBJ1-2; the D gene is possibly TRBD1 (5 bases). Germline V gives CDR1 SGHTA, CDR2 FQGNSA. Trimming cost V 0 bases and J 2 bases, with 13 bases left between them. The CDR3 consists of 16 residues. This chain's CDR3 is CASSLALGGLNYGYTF. As DNA, the CDR3 is TGTGCCAGCAGCTTAGCGCTGGGGGGACTAAACTATGGCTACACCTTC.

In this sample, this clone turned up once. This chain's CDR3 is CASSLRQSINYGYTF. The CDR3 region has the DNA TGTGCCAGCAGCTTACGACAGAGTATTAACTATGGCTACACCTTC. This chain links TRBV9 with TRBJ1-2; D perhaps matches TRBD1 (5 bases). Per germline, CDR1 SGDLS and CDR2 YYNGEE. The CDR3 consists of 15 residues. Trimming stripped 4 bases from V and 1 base from J, with 14 bases between.

This chain uses TRBV2 with TRBJ2-5; D could derive from TRBD1 or TRBD2 (6 bases each). This CDR3 has 16 amino acids. Germline V CDR1 and CDR2: SNHLY, FYNNEI. With 0 bases removed from V and 1 base from J, the gap between germline ends came to 12 bases. The CDR3 DNA follows: TGTGCCAGCAGTGAAGCTTTAACGGGGGCCCAAGAGACCCAGTACTTC. It encodes CASSEALTGAQETQYF. The entire variable domain, with the rest obtained from reference TRBV2 and TRBJ2-5, is as follows: EPEVTQTPSHQVTQMGQEVILRCVPISNHLYFYWYRQILGQKVEFLVSFYNNEISEKSEIFDDQFSVERPDGSNFTLKIRSTKLEDSAMYFCASSEALTGAQETQYFGPGTRLLVL.

The CDR3 coding sequence is TGTGCCAGCAGCCCGGAGGGGACACCCTACAATGAGCAGTTCTTC. Its translation is CASSPEGTPYNEQFF. The chain is built from TRBV9 and TRBJ2-1; TRBD1 or TRBD2 may be the D gene (6 bases each). V was trimmed by 4 bases and J by 2 bases, leaving 13 bases between them. The CDR3 runs 15 residues. Germline CDR1 is SGDLS and CDR2 is YYNGEE.

V usage is TRBV27 and J usage is TRBJ1-1; tentative D call: TRBD1 (6 bases). Germline V lookup: CDR1 MNHEY, CDR2 SMNVEV (reference sequence). The CDR3 covers 14 residues. The V end lost 10 bases, the J end lost 0 bases, and 15 bases lay between the germline ends. The CDR3 spells CATLGGQLNTEAFF. CDR3 coding DNA: TGTGCCACCCTTGGGGGACAATTGAACACTGAAGCTTTCTTT.

The genes are TRBV6-5 and TRBJ1-2; D is possibly TRBD1 (5 bases). This CDR3 spans 14 amino acids. Trimming removed 5 bases at V and 4 bases at J, with 14 bases between. Germline assignment: CDR1 MNHEY and CDR2 SVGAGI. The CDR3 spells CASSPTRGRYGYTF. The CDR3 DNA reads as TGTGCCAGCAGTCCAACCCGGGGCCGCTATGGCTACACCTTC.

This chain connects TRBV27 to TRBJ2-3; 9 nucleotides match TRBD2. Germline values: CDR1 MNHEY, CDR2 SMNVEV (reference sequence). Trimming cost V 6 bases and J 8 bases; bases outside gene matches: 9. The CDR3 has 14 residues. The DNA for the CDR3 is TGTGCCAGCAGCTTAGCGGGGGTCCTCAGTACGCAGTATTTT. Protein: CASSLAGVLSTQYF.

The rearrangement joins TRBV7-3 to TRBJ1-1; TRBD1 aligns across 8 bases. Germline V gives CDR1 SGHTA, CDR2 FQGTGA. This CDR3 spans 15 amino acids. With V trimmed by 4 bases and J by 1 base, 5 bases remained unmatched. In DNA, the CDR3 is TGTGCCAGCAGCTCACACGGACAGGGGAACACTGAAGCTTTCTTT. Amino acid sequence: CASSSHGQGNTEAFF.

The chain uses TRBV19 and TRBJ1-2, with 7 positions matching TRBD1. With V trimmed by 3 bases and J by 3 bases, 1 base remained unmatched. Germline V gene sequence: CDR1 LNHDA, CDR2 SQIVND (reference sequence). The CDR3 totals 13 residues. CDR3 sequence reads: CASSMGTDYGYTF. Written as DNA, the CDR3 is TGTGCCAGTAGTATGGGGACAGACTATGGCTACACCTTC. The full variable domain, with the rest looked up from reference TRBV19 and TRBJ1-2, is DGGITQSPKYLFRKEGQNVTLSCEQNLNHDAMYWYRQDPGQGLRLIYYSQIVNDFQKGDIAEGYSVSREKKESFPLTVTSAQKNPTAFYLCASSMGTDYGYTFGSGTRLTVV.

The V and J genes are TRBV7-8 and TRBJ2-7, with 10 bases lining up with TRBD1. Germline CDR1 and CDR2: SGHVS and FQNEAQ. This CDR3 comprises 16 residues. The V segment lost 5 bases and the J segment 0 bases; nucleotides outside the gene matches: 7. This CDR3 is CASSIPGQGSSYEQYF. Written as DNA, the CDR3 is TGTGCCAGCAGCATACCGGGACAGGGGAGCTCCTACGAGCAGTACTTC.

V gene TRBV7-9 combines with J gene TRBJ2-7, with 7 bases matching TRBD2. Germline-derived CDR1 and CDR2 are SEHNR and FQNEAQ (reference sequence). J gave up 2 bases and V 5 bases, and 12 bases lay outside the gene matches. This CDR3 has 16 residues. The CDR3 spells CASSPRAGVRAYEQYF. CDR3 coding DNA: TGTGCCAGCAGCCCTCGGGCGGGGGTTAGGGCCTACGAGCAGTACTTC. The entire variable domain, with the rest obtained from reference TRBV7-9 and TRBJ2-7, is as follows: DTGVSQNPRHKITKRGQNVTFRCDPISEHNRLYWYRQTLGQGPEFLTYFQNEAQLEKSRLLSDRFSAERPKGSFSTLEIQRTEQGDSAMYLCASSPRAGVRAYEQYFGPGTRLTVT.

The chain joins TRBV10-3 to TRBJ2-3, with a weak D call TRBD1 (6 bases). This CDR3 has 15 residues. The V gene's germline CDR1 is ENHRY and CDR2 SYGVKD. Trimming removed 6 bases from V and 0 bases from J, with 13 bases in between. CDR3: CAIRNIGQSTDTQYF. The CDR3, as DNA: TGTGCCATCAGAAATATAGGACAGAGCACAGATACGCAGTATTTT.